What follows are 14 T cell receptor beta chains derived from one specimen sequenced in a study of cytomegalovirus exposure and HLA in healthy donors. PCR amplification relied on 60 Vbeta primers (plus 13 Jbeta primers). The table came from immunoSEQ multiplex PCR; TCRdb's copy has only in-frame clones and leaves some out. The sample includes 55,000 to 85,000 clones, 78% of them seen just once. Sequencing input: PBMCs. The receptors originated from a man between 18 and 35 years old in good health and CMV-seropositive.

V gene TRBV6-6 combines with J gene TRBJ1-6, with D tentatively TRBD1 (5 bases). V lost 6 bases and J lost 7, with 13 bases in between. This CDR3 comprises 14 residues. In germline, CDR1 is MNHNY, CDR2 SVGAGI (reference sequence). For the CDR3, the DNA is TGTGCCAGCAGGGAGCGGGGCTCAAATTCACCCCTCCACTTT. Residues: CASRERGSNSPLHF.

The chain recombines TRBV10-2 with TRBJ1-2, with 7 bases matching TRBD1. With 5 bases clipped from V and 4 bases from J, the junction kept 10 bases outside the gene matches. The CDR3 contains 15 residues. Germline values: CDR1 WSHSY, CDR2 SAAADI. CDR3 nucleotides: TGCGCCAGCAGTAAGGGACAGATGTGGGGCTATGGCTACACCTTC. This gives the protein CASSKGQMWGYGYTF.

The chain joins TRBV6-6 to TRBJ1-6; D might be TRBD1 (5 bases). V shed 3 bases and J shed 5 bases, with 11 bases lying between them. The CDR3 consists of 15 residues. Germline CDR1 reads MNHNY; CDR2 reads SVGAGI (reference sequence). The CDR3 DNA reads TGTGCCAGCAGTTATAACGGGGGGGATAATTCACCCCTCCACTTT. The encoded protein is CASSYNGGDNSPLHF.

The rearrangement links TRBV10-2 to TRBJ1-1, with 8 bases fitting TRBD1. CDR1 and CDR2 (germline): WSHSY, SAAADI. This CDR3 spans 14 amino acids. V trimming: 6 bases; J trimming: 2 bases; junction bases outside the gene matches: 5. The CDR3 protein is CASRDREFNTEAFF. Here the CDR3 DNA reads TGCGCCAGCAGGGACAGGGAGTTTAACACTGAAGCTTTCTTT.

This clone was seen only a few times. V and J are TRBV5-1 and TRBJ1-1; 7 bases map to TRBD1. V trimming: 4 bases; J trimming: 1 base; junction bases outside the gene matches: 4. CDR3 length equals 14 residues. Germline V gives CDR1 SGHRS, CDR2 YFSETQ. The CDR3 bases are TGCGCCAGCAGCCCTCGGACAGGGAACACTGAAGCTTTCTTT. It codes for CASSPRTGNTEAFF. The variable domain in full, completed from reference TRBV5-1 and TRBJ1-1, reads KAGVTQTPRYLIKTRGQQVTLSCSPISGHRSVSWYQQTPGQGLQFLFEYFSETQRNKGNFPGRFSGRQFSNSRSEMNVSTLELGDSALYLCASSPRTGNTEAFFGQGTRLTVV.

This chain links TRBV2 with TRBJ2-1; D not certain. The germline gives CDR1 SNHLY, CDR2 FYNNEI. Deletions cut 1 base from V and 2 bases from J, with 9 bases between. The CDR3 consists of 15 residues. As DNA, the CDR3 is TGTGCCAGCAGTGAAGGGCACCTTACCTACAATGAGCAGTTCTTC. Its protein is CASSEGHLTYNEQFF.

For this clone: The junction differs from germline at one of its ends, possibly a read error. J is TRBJ2-7 and V is TRBV13; no definite D call. Germline-derived CDR1 and CDR2 are PRHDT and FYEKMQ (reference sequence). The CDR3 consists of 12 residues. The CDR3 sequence: CASSLGSDERYF. For the CDR3, the DNA is TGTGCCAGCAGCTTAGGATCTGACGAGCGGTACTTC. The whole variable domain, remainder taken from reference TRBV13 and TRBJ2-7, is AAGVIQSPRHLIKEKRETATLKCYPIPRHDTVYWYQQGPGQDPQFLISFYEKMQSDKGSIPDRFSAQQFSDYHSELNMSSLELGDSALYFCASSLGSDERYFGPGTRLTVT.

V usage is TRBV6-5 and J usage is TRBJ1-5, with 7 nucleotides matching TRBD1. The CDR3 totals 13 residues. V was clipped by 5 bases and J by 2 bases; unmatched bases: 0. In germline, CDR1 is MNHEY, CDR2 SVGAGI. CDR3 sequence: CASSDRGNQPQHF. CDR3 DNA: TGTGCCAGCAGTGACAGGGGCAATCAGCCCCAGCATTTT.

The V call is TRBV6-6, the J call TRBJ2-7, with a tentative D call TRBD1 (7 bases). CDR1 MNHNY and CDR2 SVGAGI come from the germline V gene (reference sequence). This CDR3 is built from 15 residues. Trimming pared 0 bases from V and 6 bases from J, leaving 15 bases between. CDR3 sequence: CASSYSPGGGFEQYF. CDR3 bases: TGTGCCAGCAGTTACTCGCCAGGGGGAGGCTTCGAGCAGTACTTC.

The CDR3 DNA reads as TGTGCCAGCAGTGAAGAGGCAGGGTCGGGAGAGACCCAGTACTTC. Translated: CASSEEAGSGETQYF. The gene calls are TRBV6-4 and TRBJ2-5, with D possibly matching TRBD1 (5 bases). The CDR3 contains 15 residues. From germline, CDR1 is MRHNA and CDR2 SNTAGT. Between the trimmed V and J ends, which lost 3 bases and 4 bases, there was a span of 15 bases.

The chain joins TRBV7-2 to TRBJ1-4; possibly TRBD1 for D (5 bases). This CDR3 has 15 residues. Germline lookup yields CDR1 SGHTA and CDR2 FQGNSA. V was clipped by 2 bases and J by 7 bases, with 14 bases between them. CDR3 in amino acids: CASSLRGGVSEKLFF. The CDR3 coding sequence is TGTGCCAGCAGCTTACGAGGAGGGGTTTCTGAAAAACTGTTTTTT. Filled out from reference TRBV7-2 and TRBJ1-4, the complete variable domain reads GAGVSQSPSNKVTEKGKDVELRCDPISGHTALYWYRQSLGQGLEFLIYFQGNSAPDKSGLPSDRFSAERTGGSVSTLTIQRTQQEDSAVYLCASSLRGGVSEKLFFGSGTQLSVL.

The V and J genes are TRBV19 and TRBJ1-1, with 9 bases fitting TRBD1. CDR1 and CDR2 (germline): LNHDA, SQIVND (reference sequence). The CDR3 extends over 13 amino acids. Losses at the gene ends were 4 bases for V and 6 bases for J; bases not matched to a gene: 3. The CDR3 DNA reads as TGTGCCAGTAGTAAGGGACAGGGCGCTGAAGCTTTCTTT. Translation: CASSKGQGAEAFF.

The chain carries TRBV25-1 and TRBJ1-6; 8 bases are shared with TRBD1. The V gene's germline CDR1 is MGHDK and CDR2 SYGVNS. The length of the CDR3 is 15 residues. The V and J ends lost 2 bases and 9 bases, in that order; junction bases with no gene match: 6. CDR3 loop: CASSEGRTGGSPLHF. Written as DNA, the CDR3 is TGTGCCAGCAGTGAAGGGAGAACAGGGGGTTCACCCCTCCACTTT.

V usage is TRBV4-1 and J usage is TRBJ2-3; maybe TRBD2 (6 bases). The germline gives CDR1 MGHRA, CDR2 YSYEKL. This CDR3 is built from 16 residues. V lost 2 bases to trimming and J lost 2 bases, with 14 bases between them. The CDR3 sequence: CASSQSSSAHTDTQYF. CDR3 DNA: TGCGCCAGCAGCCAAAGCTCTAGCGCACACACAGATACGCAGTATTTT.